The source of this T cell receptor (beta chain) is a study of shared clonotypes between healthy human individuals. General study findings and limits: Among a few donors, roughly 5% of naive CD4 clonotypes were found in common. Richness estimates generally favored naive over memory subsets.

Comments on this clone: Antigen unknown.

Germline loops: CDR1 MGHRA, CDR2 YSYEKL. J was trimmed by 7 bases and V by 3 bases; bases with no gene match: 9. The CDR3 is 15 amino acids. Authors' methods: Without quality scores, immunoSEQ junctional reads could not be filtered like full-length reads. Measured with immunoSEQ multiplex PCR; TCRdb has only the in-frame clones, and not every one. V, J and clone size derive from that table, while D and trimming were established from the DNA sequence. The repertoire includes millions of clones, roughly 94% of them detected once, and 0.13% sits in the top ten. The chain carries TRBV4-1 and TRBJ2-1; TRBD2 matches at 7 bases. The sequence was obtained from a man aged 18 to 29 in good health. The sample was naive CD4+ T cells sorted from blood. Subset: CD45RA+ positively selected. The DNA of the CDR3 is TGCGCCAGCAGCCAGGGCTCTGCGGGAGAAAATGAGCAGTTCTTC. It encodes CASSQGSAGENEQFF.